Following are 18 T cell receptor beta chains from one sample sequenced in a study of T cell responses to AZD1222 COVID-19 vaccine (dated by TCRdb to about 2021). Library prep was done by the immunoSEQ multiplex PCR assay. Drawn from immuneACCESS, this table holds only the in-frame rearrangements with V and J called that TCRdb kept. Clones are partly lost; checked studies trace under half to an unresolved V gene and leave the rest unexplained. This sample gives about 87,000 clones in total; over 75% of them show up just once. 2.8% of the sample belongs to the ten largest clones. The time point label corresponds to: baseline before first vaccination. Sequenced material: peripheral blood, taken on day 0 of AZD1222 vaccination. These receptors were obtained from an adult in good health.

The chain has TRBV19 and TRBJ1-5; D is unclear. The length of the CDR3 is 15 residues. The V end lost 5 bases, the J end lost 3 bases, and 14 bases lay between the germline ends. Germline assignment: CDR1 LNHDA and CDR2 SQIVND (reference sequence). The CDR3 sequence is CASSPTSIPNQPQHF. In DNA form, the CDR3 reads TGTGCCAGTAGTCCTACCAGTATTCCCAATCAGCCCCAGCATTTT.

The rearrangement uses TRBV24-1 and TRBJ1-6, with D uncertain. Germline V gene data show CDR1 as KGHDR and CDR2 as SFDVKD. The CDR3 has 15 amino acids. Trimming removed 5 bases from V and 0 bases from J, with 7 bases in between. CDR3 loop: CATSGGDSYNSPLHF. The CDR3 DNA follows: TGTGCCACCAGTGGCGGAGACTCCTATAATTCACCCCTCCACTTT.

This chain links TRBV11-1 with TRBJ2-7; 10 positions agree with TRBD2. The CDR3 extends over 14 amino acids. Germline V gene lookup returns CDR1 SGHAT and CDR2 FQDESV (reference sequence). V dropped 5 bases and J dropped 5; count of bases not matched to a gene: 6. In nucleotides, the CDR3 is TGTGCCAGCAGCCCGGGACTAGCGTACGACGAGCAGTACTTC. As protein: CASSPGLAYDEQYF.

V gene TRBV7-2 combines with J gene TRBJ1-6, with TRBD1 as a possible D gene (6 bases). Trimming took off 2 bases at V and 7 bases at J, with 12 bases between the two ends. The germline V gene has CDR1 SGHTA and CDR2 FQGNSA. CDR3 length: 15 amino acids. CDR3 bases: TGTGCCAGCAGCTTATCCGGGGGCCAAAATTCACCCCTCCACTTT. It is translated as CASSLSGGQNSPLHF.

This clone was counted a single time. The chain couples TRBV6-2 or TRBV6-3 to TRBJ1-2; 7 bases map to TRBD1. Germline V lookup: CDR1 MNHEY, CDR2 SVGEGT. The V gene end was trimmed by 0 bases and the J gene end by 5 bases; junction bases not matched to a gene: 3. The CDR3 runs to 14 residues. The chain's CDR3 is CASSYSTGHYGYTF. The DNA for the CDR3 is TGTGCCAGCAGTTACTCGACAGGGCATTATGGCTACACCTTC.

V and J are TRBV5-1 and TRBJ2-1; the D gene is possibly TRBD1 (6 bases). The CDR3 loop spans 16 amino acids. Germline loops: CDR1 SGHRS, CDR2 YFSETQ. V lost 2 bases to trimming and J lost 0 bases, with 12 bases between them. The CDR3 protein is CASSFRRGGSYNEQFF. The DNA of the CDR3 is TGCGCCAGCAGCTTTAGGCGAGGGGGCTCCTACAATGAGCAGTTCTTC. Variable domain in full (rest from reference TRBV5-1 and TRBJ2-1): KAGVTQTPRYLIKTRGQQVTLSCSPISGHRSVSWYQQTPGQGLQFLFEYFSETQRNKGNFPGRFSGRQFSNSRSEMNVSTLELGDSALYLCASSFRRGGSYNEQFFGPGTRLTVL.

J is TRBJ2-7 and V is TRBV28, with TRBD1 matching over 10 bases. Per the germline V gene, CDR1 is MDHEN and CDR2 is SYDVKM. The CDR3 loop spans 15 amino acids. The V segment lost 6 bases and the J segment 2 bases; nucleotides outside the gene matches: 7. The CDR3 loop reads CASRSPGTGAYEQYF. The CDR3, as DNA: TGTGCCAGCAGATCCCCCGGGACAGGGGCCTACGAGCAGTACTTC.

The chain is built from TRBV19 and TRBJ2-3; 10 bases agree with TRBD1. The trim removed 7 bases at V and 1 base at J, leaving 8 bases unmatched. The germline gives CDR1 LNHDA, CDR2 SQIVND (reference sequence). The CDR3 extends over 16 amino acids. CDR3 DNA sequence: TGTGCCAGTAAAACCGACAGGGGGCTCGGCACAGATACGCAGTATTTT. Amino acids: CASKTDRGLGTDTQYF.

V gene TRBV28 combines with J gene TRBJ1-1; tentatively, D is TRBD1 (6 bases). Germline CDR1 is MDHEN and CDR2 is SYDVKM. V was pared by 3 bases and J by 0 bases, with 14 bases between. The CDR3 contains 16 residues. CDR3 DNA sequence: TGTGCCAGCAGTTTCCCGCAGGGGCGCCTGAACACTGAAGCTTTCTTT. Translated, it gives CASSFPQGRLNTEAFF. The full variable domain, with the rest looked up from reference TRBV28 and TRBJ1-1, is DVKVTQSSRYLVKRTGEKVFLECVQDMDHENMFWYRQDPGLGLRLIYFSYDVKMKEKGDIPEGYSVSREKKERFSLILESASTNQTSMYLCASSFPQGRLNTEAFFGQGTRLTVV.

This chain links TRBV3-1 (or the pseudogene TRBV3-2) with TRBJ2-3, with a weak D call TRBD2 (6 bases). The CDR3 is 17 amino acids. Trimming took off 4 bases at V and 3 bases at J, with 20 bases between the two ends. Per the germline V gene, CDR1 is LGHDT and CDR2 is YNNKEL (reference sequence). CDR3: CASSLGWVAEGTDTQYF. In DNA, the CDR3 is TGTGCCAGCAGCCTCGGCTGGGTAGCGGAGGGGACAGATACGCAGTATTTT.

The rearrangement joins TRBV4-1 to TRBJ1-2, with 7 bases aligning to TRBD1. V lost 4 bases and J lost 6; bases outside the gene matches: 8. CDR1 is MGHRA, CDR2 YSYEKL, per germline. The CDR3 has 14 residues. The CDR3 DNA sequence: TGCGCCAGCAGCCGTATGGGGGGGACAGATGGCTACACCTTC. It is translated as CASSRMGGTDGYTF.

The rearrangement links TRBV18 to TRBJ2-3; D is uncertain. Germline V gene data show CDR1 as KGHSH and CDR2 as LQKENI. The CDR3 contains 14 residues. Trimming left V 1 base short and J 1 base short, with 6 bases between. CDR3 protein: CASSPLRGTDTQYF. The DNA of the CDR3 is TGTGCCAGCTCACCACTAAGGGGCACAGATACGCAGTATTTT.

This chain uses TRBV5-1 with TRBJ2-2; no firm D call. Germline assignment: CDR1 SGHRS and CDR2 YFSETQ. The CDR3 covers 13 residues. The V and J ends lost 1 base and 3 bases respectively, with 4 bases between them. CDR3 residues: CASSLRDTGELFF. The CDR3 DNA sequence: TGCGCCAGCAGCTTGAGAGACACCGGGGAGCTGTTTTTT.

The rearrangement joins TRBV6-5 to TRBJ1-1; D is perhaps TRBD1 (6 bases). The CDR3 is 13 residues long. From germline, CDR1 is MNHEY and CDR2 SVGAGI. The ends were cut back, 4 bases at V and 8 bases at J, with 14 bases in the middle. This chain's CDR3 is CASSFRQAGEAFF. CDR3 bases: TGTGCCAGCAGTTTTCGACAGGCGGGGGAAGCTTTCTTT.

This sequence joins TRBV24-1 and TRBJ2-1; 7 bases match TRBD2. The junction had 11 bases not matched to a gene; V was cut back by 4 bases and J by 6 bases. CDR3 size: 16 residues. CDR1 KGHDR and CDR2 SFDVKD come from the germline V gene. The CDR3 region is CATSDPGGRAGNEQFF. DNA for the CDR3: TGTGCCACCAGTGACCCTGGGGGGAGGGCAGGCAATGAGCAGTTCTTC.

The V call is TRBV5-4, the J call TRBJ2-3; 8 bases agree with TRBD1. Germline-derived CDR1 and CDR2 are SGHNT and YYREEE (reference sequence). This CDR3 is built from 16 residues. V shed 3 bases and J 0 bases; nucleotides not matched to a gene: 6. CDR3 sequence (DNA): TGTGCCAGCAGCTCAGGGACAGGCCGTAGCACAGATACGCAGTATTTT. It yields the protein CASSSGTGRSTDTQYF.

J is TRBJ1-1 and V is TRBV18; TRBD1 matches 10 bases. The J segment lost 2 bases and the V segment lost 4 bases, leaving 7 bases of the junction unmatched. Per germline, CDR1 KGHSH and CDR2 LQKENI. The CDR3 is 16 residues long. Here the CDR3 DNA reads TGTGCCAGCTCACACCCGGGACAGGGGATAAACACTGAAGCTTTCTTT. Translation gives CASSHPGQGINTEAFF.

This sequence joins TRBV27 and TRBJ2-1; 7 bases agree with TRBD1. Germline loops: CDR1 MNHEY, CDR2 SMNVEV (reference sequence). The V segment lost 3 bases and the J segment 3 bases; nucleotides outside the gene matches: 11. The CDR3 is 17 residues long. CDR3 residues: CASSFSPPAGGYNEQFF. The DNA for the CDR3 is TGTGCCAGCAGTTTTAGTCCCCCGGCAGGGGGCTACAATGAGCAGTTCTTC.